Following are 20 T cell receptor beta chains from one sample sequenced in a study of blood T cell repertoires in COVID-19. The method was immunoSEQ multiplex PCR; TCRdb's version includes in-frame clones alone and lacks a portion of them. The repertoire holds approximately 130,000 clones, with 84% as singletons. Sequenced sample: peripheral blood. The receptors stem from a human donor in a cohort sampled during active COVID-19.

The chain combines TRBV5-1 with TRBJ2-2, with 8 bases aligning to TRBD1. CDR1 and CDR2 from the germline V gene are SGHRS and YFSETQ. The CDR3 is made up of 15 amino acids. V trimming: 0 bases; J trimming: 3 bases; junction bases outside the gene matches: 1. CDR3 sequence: CASSLDRGDTGELFF. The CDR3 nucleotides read TGCGCCAGCAGCTTGGACAGGGGGGACACCGGGGAGCTGTTTTTT.

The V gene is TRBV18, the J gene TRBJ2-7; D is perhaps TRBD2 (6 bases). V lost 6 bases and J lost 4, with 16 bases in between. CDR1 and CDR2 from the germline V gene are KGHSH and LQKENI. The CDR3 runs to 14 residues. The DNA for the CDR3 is TGTGCCAGCTCTAAAAGCGGAGGGGAGTACGAGCAGTACTTC. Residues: CASSKSGGEYEQYF.

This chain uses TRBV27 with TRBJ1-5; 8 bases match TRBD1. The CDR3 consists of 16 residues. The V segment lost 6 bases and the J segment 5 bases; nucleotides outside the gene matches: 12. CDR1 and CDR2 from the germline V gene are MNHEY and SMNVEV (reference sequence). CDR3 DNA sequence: TGTGCCAGCAGCCACGCTGGACAGGGTTACGATCAGCCCCAGCATTTT. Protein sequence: CASSHAGQGYDQPQHF.

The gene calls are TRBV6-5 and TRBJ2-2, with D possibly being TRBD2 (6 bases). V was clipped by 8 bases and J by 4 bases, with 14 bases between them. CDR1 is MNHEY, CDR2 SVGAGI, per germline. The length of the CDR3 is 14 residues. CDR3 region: CASSRGPGTGELFF. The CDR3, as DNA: TGTGCCAGCTCGCGGGGTCCGGGCACCGGGGAGCTGTTTTTT.

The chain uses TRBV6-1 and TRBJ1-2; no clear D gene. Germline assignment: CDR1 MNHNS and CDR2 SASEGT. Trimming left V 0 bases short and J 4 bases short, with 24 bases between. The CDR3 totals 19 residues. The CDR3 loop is CASSEALRSASYQIYGYTF. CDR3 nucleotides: TGTGCCAGCAGTGAAGCGCTTCGAAGCGCAAGCTACCAGATCTATGGCTACACCTTC.

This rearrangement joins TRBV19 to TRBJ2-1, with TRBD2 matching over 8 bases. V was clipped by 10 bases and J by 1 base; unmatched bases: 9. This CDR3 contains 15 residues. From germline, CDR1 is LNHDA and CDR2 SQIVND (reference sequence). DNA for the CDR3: TGTGCCACCAGTATAGGCGGGGGGTCCTACAATGAGCAGTTCTTC. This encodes CATSIGGGSYNEQFF.

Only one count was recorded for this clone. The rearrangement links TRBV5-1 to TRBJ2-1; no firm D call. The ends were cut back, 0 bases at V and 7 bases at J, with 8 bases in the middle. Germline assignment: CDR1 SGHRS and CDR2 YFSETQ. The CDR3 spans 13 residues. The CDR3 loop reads CASSLELRNEQFF. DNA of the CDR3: TGCGCCAGCAGCTTGGAACTGCGGAATGAGCAGTTCTTC.

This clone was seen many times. The CDR3 DNA reads TGTGCCAGCAGTGAAGCCTACGGGGAATCTAACTATGGCTACACCTTC. Translating it yields CASSEAYGESNYGYTF. The V call is TRBV6-1, the J call TRBJ1-2; D is undetermined. Germline V gene data show CDR1 as MNHNS and CDR2 as SASEGT. Trimming cost V 0 bases and J 0 bases, with 11 bases left between them. The CDR3 runs 16 residues.

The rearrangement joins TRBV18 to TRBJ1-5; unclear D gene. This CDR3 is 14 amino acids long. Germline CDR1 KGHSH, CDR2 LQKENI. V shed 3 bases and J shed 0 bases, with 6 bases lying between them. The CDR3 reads CASSPSVSNQPQHF. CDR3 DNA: TGTGCCAGCTCACCTTCGGTTAGCAATCAGCCCCAGCATTTT.

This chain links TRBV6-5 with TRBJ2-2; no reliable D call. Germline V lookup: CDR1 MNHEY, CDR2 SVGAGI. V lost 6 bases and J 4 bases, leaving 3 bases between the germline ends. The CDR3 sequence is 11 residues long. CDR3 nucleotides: TGTGCCAGCAGCTCCACCGGGGAGCTGTTTTTT. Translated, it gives CASSSTGELFF.

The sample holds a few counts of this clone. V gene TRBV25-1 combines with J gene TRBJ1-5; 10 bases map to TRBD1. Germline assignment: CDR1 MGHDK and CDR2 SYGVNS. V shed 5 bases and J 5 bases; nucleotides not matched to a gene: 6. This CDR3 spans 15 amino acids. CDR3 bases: TGTGCCAGCAGTAAACAGGACAGGGGGGATCAGCCCCAGCATTTT. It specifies CASSKQDRGDQPQHF.

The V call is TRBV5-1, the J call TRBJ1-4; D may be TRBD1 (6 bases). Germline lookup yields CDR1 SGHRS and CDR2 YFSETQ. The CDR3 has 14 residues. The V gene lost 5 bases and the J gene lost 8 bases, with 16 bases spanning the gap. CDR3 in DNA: TGCGCCAGCAGTCGGGACGTACAGGGAGAAAAACTGTTTTTT. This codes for CASSRDVQGEKLFF.

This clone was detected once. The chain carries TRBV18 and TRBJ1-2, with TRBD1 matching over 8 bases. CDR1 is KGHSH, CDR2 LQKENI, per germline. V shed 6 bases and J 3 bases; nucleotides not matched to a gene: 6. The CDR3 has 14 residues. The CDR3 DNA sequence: TGTGCCAGCTCCCCCGGGACAGGCGACTATGGCTACACCTTC. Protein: CASSPGTGDYGYTF. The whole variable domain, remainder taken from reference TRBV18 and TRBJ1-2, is NAGVMQNPRHLVRRRGQEARLRCSPMKGHSHVYWYRQLPEEGLKFMVYLQKENIIDESGMPKERFSAEFPKEGPSILRIQQVVRGDSAAYFCASSPGTGDYGYTFGSGTRLTVV.

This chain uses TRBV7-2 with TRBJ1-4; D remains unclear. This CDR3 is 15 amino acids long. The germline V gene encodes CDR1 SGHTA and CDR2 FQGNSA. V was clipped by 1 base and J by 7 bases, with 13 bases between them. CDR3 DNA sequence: TGTGCCAGCAGCTTAGTCTCCCGGGGAACTGAAAAACTGTTTTTT. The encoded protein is CASSLVSRGTEKLFF.

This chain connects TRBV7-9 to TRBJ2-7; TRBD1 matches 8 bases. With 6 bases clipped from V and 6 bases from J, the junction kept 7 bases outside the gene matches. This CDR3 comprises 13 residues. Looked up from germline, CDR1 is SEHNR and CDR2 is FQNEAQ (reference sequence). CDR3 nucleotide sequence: TGTGCCAGCAGTTCCGGGACAGGTCGCGAGCAGTACTTC. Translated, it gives CASSSGTGREQYF.

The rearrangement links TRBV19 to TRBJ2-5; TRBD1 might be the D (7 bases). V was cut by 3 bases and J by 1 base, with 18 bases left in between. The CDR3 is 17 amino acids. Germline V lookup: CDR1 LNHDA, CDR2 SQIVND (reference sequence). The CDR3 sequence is CASSIGMAGGSQETQYF. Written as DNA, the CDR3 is TGTGCCAGTAGTATTGGAATGGCAGGGGGGAGCCAAGAGACCCAGTACTTC.

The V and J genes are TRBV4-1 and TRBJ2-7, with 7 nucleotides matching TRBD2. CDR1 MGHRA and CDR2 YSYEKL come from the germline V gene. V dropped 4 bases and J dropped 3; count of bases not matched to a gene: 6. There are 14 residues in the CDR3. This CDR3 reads CASSRGGALYEQYF. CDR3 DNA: TGCGCCAGCAGCCGCGGGGGAGCCCTCTACGAGCAGTACTTC.

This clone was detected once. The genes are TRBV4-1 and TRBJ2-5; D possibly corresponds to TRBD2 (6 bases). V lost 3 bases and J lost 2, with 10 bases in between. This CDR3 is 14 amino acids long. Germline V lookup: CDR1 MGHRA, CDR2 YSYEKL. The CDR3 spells CASSQKGLQETQYF. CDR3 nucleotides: TGCGCCAGCAGCCAGAAGGGACTTCAAGAGACCCAGTACTTC.

This CDR3 is CASSLDWQEAFF. Written as DNA, the CDR3 is TGTGCCAGCAGCTTAGATTGGCAGGAAGCTTTCTTT. This rearrangement joins TRBV7-9 to TRBJ1-1, with D unresolved. The CDR3 sequence is 12 residues long. Germline V gene sequence: CDR1 SEHNR, CDR2 FQNEAQ (reference sequence). The V end lost 1 base, the J end lost 8 bases, and 8 bases lay between the germline ends.

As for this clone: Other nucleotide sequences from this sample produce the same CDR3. CDR3 in DNA: TGTGCCAGCAGCTTGGGTTTCGGGGATGAGCAGTTCTTC. It specifies CASSLGFGDEQFF. J is TRBJ2-1 and V is TRBV5-6; D is perhaps TRBD2 (5 bases). V lost 0 bases to trimming and J lost 8 bases, with 9 bases between them. The CDR3 has 13 amino acids. CDR1 is SGHDT and CDR2 is YYEEEE in the germline V gene.